The clone carrying this T cell receptor (beta chain) has just a few counts. A second PCR of roughly 7 to 11 cycles used a sample-barcoded 5' primer and a J-beta primer mix. From the 5' RACE reads, TCRdb called clonotypes with MiXCR, one entry per CDR3 protein. The data contain around 1,000,000 distinct CDR3 sequences, almost 25% of them singletons. The CDR3 covers 15 residues. The V gene's germline CDR1 is KGHSH and CDR2 LQKENI. This sample stems from a study of blood T cells in healthy people across ages. At the level of the study: Per every two T cells, about one barcoded beta molecule was captured by template switching.

This sample also belongs to another study, concerning T cells of mothers and their children. In that study: A second PCR was performed with the M1S primer. This primer added sample barcodes and 2-4 random nucleotides.

This rearrangement joins TRBV18 to TRBJ2-1; either TRBD1 or TRBD2 may supply D (5 bases each). Gene TRBJ2-7 matches the end of the DNA better, so the J call may be wrong. The sequence was obtained from a girl aged 2 to 9 in good health. The sequencing sample was made of blood. CDR3 in amino acids: CASSPGSYRRDEQYF. The CDR3, as DNA: TGTGCCAGCTCACCCGGATCGTACAGGCGGGACGAGCAGTACTTC.